This T cell receptor (beta chain) is drawn from a study of post-analysis software for immune sequencing data. Study results and limitations: Higher frequency in patients than in controls was seen for about 5 TRBV segments, with TRBV5-6, TRBV5-1 and TRBV20-1 among them.

For this clonotype: Its antigen is unidentified.

Per the germline V gene, CDR1 is SGHRS and CDR2 is YFSETQ. The CDR3 sequence is 14 residues long. V was cut by 2 bases and J by 2 bases, with 11 bases left in between. Unique-molecular-identifier-tagged TCR beta cDNA libraries were used. TCRdb fed the PCR reads into MiXCR, producing one record per CDR3 protein. The sample includes 650,000 to 900,000 distinct CDR3 sequences, roughly 50% of them seen just once. The origin of this receptor is a girl between 5 and 17 years old with multiple sclerosis. Sequencing used blood. The chain combines TRBV5-1 with TRBJ2-7; D is uncertain. The CDR3 loop reads CASSLGSLTYEQYF. The CDR3 DNA sequence: TGCGCCAGCAGCTTAGGCAGCCTAACCTACGAGCAGTACTTC.